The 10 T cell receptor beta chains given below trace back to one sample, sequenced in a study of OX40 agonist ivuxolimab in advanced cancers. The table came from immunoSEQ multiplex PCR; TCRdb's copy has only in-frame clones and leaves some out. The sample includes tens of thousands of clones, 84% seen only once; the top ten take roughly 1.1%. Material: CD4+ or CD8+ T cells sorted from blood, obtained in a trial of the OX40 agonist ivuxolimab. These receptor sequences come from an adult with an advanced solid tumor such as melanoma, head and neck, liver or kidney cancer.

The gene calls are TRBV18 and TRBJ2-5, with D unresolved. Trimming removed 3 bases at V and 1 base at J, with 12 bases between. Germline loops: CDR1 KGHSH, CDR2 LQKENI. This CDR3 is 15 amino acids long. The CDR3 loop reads CASSPEAEFQETQYF. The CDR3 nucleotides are TGTGCCAGCTCACCGGAAGCTGAGTTCCAAGAGACCCAGTACTTC.

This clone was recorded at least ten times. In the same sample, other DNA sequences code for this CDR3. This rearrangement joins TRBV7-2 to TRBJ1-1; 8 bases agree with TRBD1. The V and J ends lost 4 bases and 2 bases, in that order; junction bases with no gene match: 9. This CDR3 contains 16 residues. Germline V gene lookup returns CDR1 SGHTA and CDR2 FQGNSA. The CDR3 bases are TGTGCCAGCAGCTCCCGGACAGGGAGGGGAAACACTGAAGCTTTCTTT. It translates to CASSSRTGRGNTEAFF.

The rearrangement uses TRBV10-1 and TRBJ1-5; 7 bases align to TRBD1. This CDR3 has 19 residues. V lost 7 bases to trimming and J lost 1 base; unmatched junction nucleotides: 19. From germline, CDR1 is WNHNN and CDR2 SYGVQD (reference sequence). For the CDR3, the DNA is TGCGCCAGCACCGAAGTGACAGGGAGAACTGAGGCAAGCAATCAGCCCCAGCATTTT. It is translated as CASTEVTGRTEASNQPQHF.

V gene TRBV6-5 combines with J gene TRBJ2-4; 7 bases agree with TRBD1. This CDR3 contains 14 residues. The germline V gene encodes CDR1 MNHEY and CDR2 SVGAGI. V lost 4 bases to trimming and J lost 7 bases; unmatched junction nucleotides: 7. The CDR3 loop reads CASSSTGISNIQYF. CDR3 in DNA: TGTGCCAGCAGTTCGACAGGGATTTCTAACATTCAGTACTTC.

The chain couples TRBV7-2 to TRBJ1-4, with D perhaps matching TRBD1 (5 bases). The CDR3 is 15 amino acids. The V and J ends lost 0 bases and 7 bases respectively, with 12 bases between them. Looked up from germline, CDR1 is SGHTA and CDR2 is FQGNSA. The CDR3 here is CASSLAGTPSEKLFF. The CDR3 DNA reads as TGTGCCAGCAGCTTAGCAGGGACCCCAAGTGAAAAACTGTTTTTT. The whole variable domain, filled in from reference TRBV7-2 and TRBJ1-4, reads GAGVSQSPSNKVTEKGKDVELRCDPISGHTALYWYRQSLGQGLEFLIYFQGNSAPDKSGLPSDRFSAERTGGSVSTLTIQRTQQEDSAVYLCASSLAGTPSEKLFFGSGTQLSVL.

CDR3 sequence: CAWSGGSREAFF. In nucleotides, the CDR3 is TGTGCCTGGAGTGGGGGCAGTCGTGAAGCTTTCTTT. This chain joins TRBV30 and TRBJ1-1; D is possibly TRBD1 (5 bases). The CDR3 runs to 12 residues. The ends were cut back, 1 base at V and 7 bases at J, with 10 bases in the middle. CDR1 is GTSNPN and CDR2 is SVGIG in the germline V gene (reference sequence). The full variable domain, in which reference TRBV30 and TRBJ1-1 provide the parts outside the CDR3, is SQTIHQWPATLVQPVGSPLSLECTVEGTSNPNLYWYRQAAGRGLQLLFYSVGIGQISSEVPQNLSASRPQDRQFILSSKKLLLSDSGFYLCAWSGGSREAFFGQGTRLTVV.

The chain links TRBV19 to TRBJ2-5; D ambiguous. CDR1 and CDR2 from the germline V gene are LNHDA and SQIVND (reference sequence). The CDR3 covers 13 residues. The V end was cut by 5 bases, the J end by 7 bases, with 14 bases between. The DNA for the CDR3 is TGTGCCAGTAGTGTCGGGCCGTCGGGGACCCAGTACTTC. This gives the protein CASSVGPSGTQYF.

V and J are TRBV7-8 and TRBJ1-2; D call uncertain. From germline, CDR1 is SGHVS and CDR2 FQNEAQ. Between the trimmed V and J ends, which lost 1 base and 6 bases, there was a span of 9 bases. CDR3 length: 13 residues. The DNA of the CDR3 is TGTGCCAGCAGCTTAGACCCCCGTAATGGCTACACCTTC. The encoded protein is CASSLDPRNGYTF.

CDR3 DNA sequence: TGTGCCAGCAGCCTTGAGAGCGGACAGGGGTATCCCATGTACTTC. This gives the protein CASSLESGQGYPMYF. The rearrangement links TRBV11-1 to TRBJ2-7; the match to TRBD1 covers 9 bases. V trimming: 5 bases; J trimming: 12 bases; junction bases outside the gene matches: 17. The germline V gene has CDR1 SGHAT and CDR2 FQDESV (reference sequence). This CDR3 contains 15 residues.

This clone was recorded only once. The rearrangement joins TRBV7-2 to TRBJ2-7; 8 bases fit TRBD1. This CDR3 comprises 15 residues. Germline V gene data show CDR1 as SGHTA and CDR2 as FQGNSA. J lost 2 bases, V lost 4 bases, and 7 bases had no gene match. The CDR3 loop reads CASSSRTGYTYEQYF. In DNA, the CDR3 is TGTGCCAGCAGCTCCAGGACAGGGTACACCTACGAGCAGTACTTC.